This T cell receptor beta chain was recovered during a study of radiation and T cells in renal cell carcinoma. Findings and limits, study-wide: In blood, top tumor clones expanded by 2 weeks, shrinking by 4. No pretreatment tumor biopsies were available for baseline clonotypes.

Described time point: blood 4 weeks post-SBRT, at nephrectomy. Sample treatment: 15 Gy SBRT to primary tumor, nephrectomy 4 weeks later. Nephrectomy followed 15 Gy stereotactic body radiation by 4 weeks. Radiation-treated patients gave blood at baseline, week 2 and week 4. This table comes from immunoSEQ multiplex PCR, and its TCRdb copy is limited to in-frame clones, with some not included. Of 60,000 to 95,000 clones in the sample, 70% to 90% were seen once. Of note for this clone: Its antigen is currently unknown. Different DNA sequences within this sample yield the same CDR3.

The clonotype was recovered from an older woman with renal cell carcinoma. Sequencing was performed on blood, taken from a patient whose treatment included radiotherapy and nephrectomy.

CDR3 coding DNA: TGCGCCAGCAGCCCCCGGGTAGCGGGAGCTGAGTACTACGAGCAGTACTTC. Translated, it gives CASSPRVAGAEYYEQYF. The V call is TRBV5-1, the J call TRBJ2-7, with 9 nucleotides matching TRBD2. The CDR3 contains 17 residues. With V trimmed by 4 bases and J by 3 bases, 14 bases remained unmatched. Per germline, CDR1 SGHRS and CDR2 YFSETQ.